At least ten counts were recorded for the clone carrying this TCR beta chain. Its target is unknown. A junction boundary mismatches the germline segment, possibly from a read error. The germline gives CDR1 MGHRA, CDR2 YSYEKL. The CDR3 loop spans 15 amino acids. The cDNA was synthesized by means of template-switch 5'RACE, which was carried out with 10-nucleotide random UMIs. A single run covered 15-18 subjects with over 200 million TCR-beta sequences. Each CDR3 protein gets one entry after TCRdb re-called the 5' RACE reads with MiXCR. The sample has approximately 77,000 distinct CDR3 sequences, around 9.9% seen once. The data were obtained in a study of neurological immune-mediated disorders. The controls, all healthy individuals, were blood bank volunteers in Maryland, USA. Notes on the study in general: None of the CDR3 amino acid sequences of expanded clones recurred across subjects, suggesting private repertoires in all groups.

The TCR originated in a man aged 45 to 65 in good health. The sequenced sample was PBMCs. The V call is TRBV4-1, the J call TRBJ2-3; D is perhaps TRBD2 (6 bases). The DNA for the CDR3 is TGCGCCAGCAGACAAGAACCTAGCGGCACAGATACGCAGTATTTT. Encoded protein: CASRQEPSGTDTQYF.